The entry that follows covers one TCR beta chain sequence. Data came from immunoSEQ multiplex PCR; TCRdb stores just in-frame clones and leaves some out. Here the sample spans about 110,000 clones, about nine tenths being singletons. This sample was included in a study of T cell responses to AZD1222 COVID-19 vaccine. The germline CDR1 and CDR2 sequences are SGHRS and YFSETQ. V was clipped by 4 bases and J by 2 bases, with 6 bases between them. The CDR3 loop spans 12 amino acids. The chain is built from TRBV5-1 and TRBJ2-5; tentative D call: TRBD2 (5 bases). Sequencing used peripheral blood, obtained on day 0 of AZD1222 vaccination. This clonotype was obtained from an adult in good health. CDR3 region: CASSEGQETQYF. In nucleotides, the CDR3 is TGCGCCAGCAGCGAGGGACAAGAGACCCAGTACTTC.